This T cell receptor beta chain is from a study of long-term antiretroviral therapy in people with HIV. At survey level, the immunoSEQ assay was run in its v3.0 version. Method: immunoSEQ multiplex PCR; TCRdb's copy keeps in-frame clones and lacks some. The sample shows 20,000 to 25,000 clones, about 84% of them seen only once. Study-level points and caveats: CDR3 length ranges were narrower in HIV repertoires than in controls. Collection spanned 2004 to 2017; ART regimens may be less effective than current ones. Even long-term ART left TRB diversity below transplant donor controls, despite gains.

The table lists this clone with a count of one. The antigen remains undetermined. CDR1 and CDR2 from the germline V gene are MGHRA and YSYEKL. Trimming pared 1 base from V and 7 bases from J, leaving 8 bases between. The CDR3 spans 13 residues. The receptor was isolated from a man between 40 and 49 years old with HIV. The V gene is TRBV4-1, the J gene TRBJ1-5, with D possibly matching TRBD1 (6 bases). The source material was unsorted PBMCs, sampled 0.5 years before starting antiretroviral therapy. The CDR3 bases are TGCGCCAGCAGCCAAGTTCAGGGGCAGCCCCAGCATTTT. As protein: CASSQVQGQPQHF.